Listed here are 4 T cell receptor beta chains from one sample, sequenced in a study of cytomegalovirus exposure and HLA in healthy donors. Data came from immunoSEQ multiplex PCR; TCRdb stores just in-frame clones and leaves some out. The sample holds 300,000 to 450,000 clones, more than 80% seen once. Sequencing was carried out using PBMCs. All receptors come from a woman under 30 in good health and CMV-seronegative.

This clone was recorded once. The gene calls are TRBV14 and TRBJ1-2; D is possibly TRBD1 (5 bases). This CDR3 is built from 13 residues. V shed 1 base and J shed 6 bases, with 9 bases lying between them. Germline CDR1 and CDR2: SGHDN and FVKESK. The CDR3 bases are TGTGCCAGCAGCCAAGCCAGGGCCCATGGCTACACCTTC. Residues: CASSQARAHGYTF.

The chain recombines TRBV4-1 with TRBJ1-2; 7 bases fit TRBD1. CDR1 and CDR2 (germline): MGHRA, YSYEKL. The junction had 6 bases not matched to a gene; V was cut back by 1 base and J by 4 bases. The CDR3 covers 15 residues. CDR3 loop: CASSQAQGTVYGYTF. The CDR3 nucleotides are TGCGCCAGCAGCCAAGCACAGGGGACCGTCTATGGCTACACCTTC.

The chain is built from TRBV6-1 and TRBJ1-2; D possibly corresponds to TRBD1 (6 bases). The germline V gene has CDR1 MNHNS and CDR2 SASEGT. Trimming left V 6 bases short and J 5 bases short, with 19 bases between. CDR3 length: 15 amino acids. The CDR3 sequence is CASSPTGGPGYGYTF. CDR3 DNA: TGTGCCAGCAGCCCGACGGGGGGGCCGGGGTATGGCTACACCTTC.

The V gene is TRBV9, the J gene TRBJ2-3; D gene ambiguous. The length of the CDR3 is 14 residues. CDR1 and CDR2 (germline): SGDLS, YYNGEE. V gave up 1 base and J gave up 1 base, with 7 bases separating them. The CDR3 region has the DNA TGTGCCAGCAGCGTACTAGGCGGCACAGATACGCAGTATTTT. As protein: CASSVLGGTDTQYF.